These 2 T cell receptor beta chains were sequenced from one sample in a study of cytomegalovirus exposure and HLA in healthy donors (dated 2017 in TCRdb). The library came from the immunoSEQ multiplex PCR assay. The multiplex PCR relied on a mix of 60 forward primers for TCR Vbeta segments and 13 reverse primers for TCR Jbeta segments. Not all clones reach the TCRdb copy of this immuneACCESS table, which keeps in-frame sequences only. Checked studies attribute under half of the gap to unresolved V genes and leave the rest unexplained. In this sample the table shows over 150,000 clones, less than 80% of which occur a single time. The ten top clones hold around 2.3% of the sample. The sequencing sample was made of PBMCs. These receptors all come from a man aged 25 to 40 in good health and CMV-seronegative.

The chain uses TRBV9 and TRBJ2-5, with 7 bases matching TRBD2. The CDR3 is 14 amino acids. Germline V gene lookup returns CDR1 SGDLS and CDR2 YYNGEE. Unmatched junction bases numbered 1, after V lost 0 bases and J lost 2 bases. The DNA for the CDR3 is TGTGCCAGCAGCGTAGGGGGAGGGCAAGAGACCCAGTACTTC. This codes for CASSVGGGQETQYF.

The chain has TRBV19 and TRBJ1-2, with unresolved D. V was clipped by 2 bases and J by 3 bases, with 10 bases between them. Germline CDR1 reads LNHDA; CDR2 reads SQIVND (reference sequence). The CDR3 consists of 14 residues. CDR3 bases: TGTGCCAGTAGTATAAGAGGCGCGGACTATGGCTACACCTTC. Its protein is CASSIRGADYGYTF.